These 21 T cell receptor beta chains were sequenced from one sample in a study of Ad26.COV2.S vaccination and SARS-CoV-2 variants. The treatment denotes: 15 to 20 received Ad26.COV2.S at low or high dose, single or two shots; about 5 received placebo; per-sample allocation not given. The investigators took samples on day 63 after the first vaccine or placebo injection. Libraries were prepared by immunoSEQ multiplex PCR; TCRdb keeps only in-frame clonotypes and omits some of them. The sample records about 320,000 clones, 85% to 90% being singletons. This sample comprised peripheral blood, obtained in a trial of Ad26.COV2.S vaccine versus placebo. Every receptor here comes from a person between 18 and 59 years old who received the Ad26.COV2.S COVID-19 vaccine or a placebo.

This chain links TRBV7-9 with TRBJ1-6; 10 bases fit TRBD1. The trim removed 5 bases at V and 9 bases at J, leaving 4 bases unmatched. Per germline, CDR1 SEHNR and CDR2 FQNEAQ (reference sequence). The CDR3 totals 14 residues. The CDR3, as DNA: TGTGCCAGCAGCGGGACAGGGGTATTTTCACCCCTCCACTTT. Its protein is CASSGTGVFSPLHF.

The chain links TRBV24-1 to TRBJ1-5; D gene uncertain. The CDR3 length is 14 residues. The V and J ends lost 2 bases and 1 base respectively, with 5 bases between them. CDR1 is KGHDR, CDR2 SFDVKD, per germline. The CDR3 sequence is CATSDYLSNQPQHF. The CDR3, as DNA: TGTGCCACCAGTGATTACCTCAGCAATCAGCCCCAGCATTTT.

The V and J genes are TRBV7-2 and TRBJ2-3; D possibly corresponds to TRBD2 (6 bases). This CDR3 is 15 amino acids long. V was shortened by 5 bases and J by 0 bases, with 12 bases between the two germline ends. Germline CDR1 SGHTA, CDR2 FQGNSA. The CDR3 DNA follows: TGTGCCAGCAGCCTCCGACGGGAGAGCACAGATACGCAGTATTTT. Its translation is CASSLRRESTDTQYF.

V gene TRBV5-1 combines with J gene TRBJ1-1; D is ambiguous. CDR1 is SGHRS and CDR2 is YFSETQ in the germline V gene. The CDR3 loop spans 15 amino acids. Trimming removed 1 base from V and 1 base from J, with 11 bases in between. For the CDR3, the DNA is TGCGCCAGCAGCTTGCGTTACGCAGCGAACACTGAAGCTTTCTTT. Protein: CASSLRYAANTEAFF.

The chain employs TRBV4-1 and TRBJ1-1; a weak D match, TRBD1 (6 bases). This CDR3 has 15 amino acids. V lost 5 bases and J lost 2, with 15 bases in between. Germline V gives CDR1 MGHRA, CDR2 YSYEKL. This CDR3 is CASSYHGTLNTEAFF. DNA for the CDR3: TGCGCCAGCAGCTATCACGGGACACTTAACACTGAAGCTTTCTTT.

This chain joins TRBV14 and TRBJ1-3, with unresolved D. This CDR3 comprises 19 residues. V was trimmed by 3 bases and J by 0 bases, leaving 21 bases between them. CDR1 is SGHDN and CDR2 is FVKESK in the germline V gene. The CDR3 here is CASSQSFLWPKVSGNTIYF. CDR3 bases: TGTGCCAGCAGCCAGTCCTTCCTATGGCCCAAGGTCTCTGGAAACACCATATATTTT.

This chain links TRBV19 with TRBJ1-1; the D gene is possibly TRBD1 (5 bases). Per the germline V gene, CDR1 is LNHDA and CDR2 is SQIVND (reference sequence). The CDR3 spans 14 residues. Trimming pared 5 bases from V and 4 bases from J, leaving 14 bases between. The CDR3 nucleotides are TGTGCCAGTAGTCCTTTAGGTGGGGCCACTGAAGCTTTCTTT. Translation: CASSPLGGATEAFF.

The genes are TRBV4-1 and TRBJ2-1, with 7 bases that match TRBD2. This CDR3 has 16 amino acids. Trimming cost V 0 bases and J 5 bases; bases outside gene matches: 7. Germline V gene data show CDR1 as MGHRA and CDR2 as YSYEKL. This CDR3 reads CASSQDRSSGNNEQFF. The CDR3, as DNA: TGCGCCAGCAGCCAAGATAGGTCTAGCGGAAACAATGAGCAGTTCTTC.

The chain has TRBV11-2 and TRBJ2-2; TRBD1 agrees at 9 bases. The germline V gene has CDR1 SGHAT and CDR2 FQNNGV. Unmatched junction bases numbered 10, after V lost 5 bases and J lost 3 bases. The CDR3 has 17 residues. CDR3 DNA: TGTGCCAGCAGCGGCCCGATGGACAGGGGCGACACCGGGGAGCTGTTTTTT. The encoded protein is CASSGPMDRGDTGELFF.

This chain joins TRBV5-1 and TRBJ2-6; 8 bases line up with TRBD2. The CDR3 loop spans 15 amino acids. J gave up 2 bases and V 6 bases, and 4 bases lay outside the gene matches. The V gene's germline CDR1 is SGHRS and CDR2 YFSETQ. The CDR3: CASNGGGPGANVLTF. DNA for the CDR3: TGCGCCAGCAACGGCGGGGGGCCTGGGGCCAACGTCCTGACTTTC.

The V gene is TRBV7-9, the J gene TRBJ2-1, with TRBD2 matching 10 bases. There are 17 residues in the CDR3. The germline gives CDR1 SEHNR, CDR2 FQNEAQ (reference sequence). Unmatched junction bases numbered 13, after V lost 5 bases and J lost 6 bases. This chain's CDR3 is CASSPFSGGAIRNEQFF. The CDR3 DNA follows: TGTGCCAGCAGCCCATTCAGCGGGGGGGCCATCCGCAATGAGCAGTTCTTC.

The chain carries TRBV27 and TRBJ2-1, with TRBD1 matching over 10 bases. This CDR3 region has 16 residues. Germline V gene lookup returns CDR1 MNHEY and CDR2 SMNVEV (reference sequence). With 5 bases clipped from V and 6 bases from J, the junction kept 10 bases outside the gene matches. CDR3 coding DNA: TGTGCCAGCAGTACCCCAGACAGGGGGCATTTCAATGAGCAGTTCTTC. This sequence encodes CASSTPDRGHFNEQFF.

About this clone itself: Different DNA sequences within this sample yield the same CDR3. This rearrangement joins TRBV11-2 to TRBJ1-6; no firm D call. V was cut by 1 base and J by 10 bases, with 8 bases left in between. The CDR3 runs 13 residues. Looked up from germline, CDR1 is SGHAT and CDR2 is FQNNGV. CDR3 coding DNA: TGTGCCAGCAGCTTAGGAACGGGCTCACCCCTCCACTTT. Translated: CASSLGTGSPLHF.

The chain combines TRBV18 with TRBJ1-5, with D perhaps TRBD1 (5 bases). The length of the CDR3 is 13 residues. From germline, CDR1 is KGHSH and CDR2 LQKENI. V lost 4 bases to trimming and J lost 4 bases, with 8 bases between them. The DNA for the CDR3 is TGTGCCAGCTCACTGCAGGGTAATCAGCCCCAGCATTTT. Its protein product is CASSLQGNQPQHF. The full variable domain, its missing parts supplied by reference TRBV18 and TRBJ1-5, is NAGVMQNPRHLVRRRGQEARLRCSPMKGHSHVYWYRQLPEEGLKFMVYLQKENIIDESGMPKERFSAEFPKEGPSILRIQQVVRGDSAAYFCASSLQGNQPQHFGDGTRLSIL.

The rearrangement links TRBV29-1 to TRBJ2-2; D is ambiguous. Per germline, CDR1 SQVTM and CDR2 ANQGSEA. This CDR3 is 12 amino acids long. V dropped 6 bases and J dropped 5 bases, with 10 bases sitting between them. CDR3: CSVIVGTGELFF. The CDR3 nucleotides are TGCAGCGTGATAGTGGGTACCGGGGAGCTGTTTTTT.

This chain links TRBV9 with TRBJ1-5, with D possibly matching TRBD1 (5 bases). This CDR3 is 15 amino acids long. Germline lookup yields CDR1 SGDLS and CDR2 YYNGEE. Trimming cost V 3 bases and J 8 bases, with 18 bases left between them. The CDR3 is CASSARGTGMEPQHF. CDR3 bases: TGTGCCAGCAGCGCCCGAGGGACCGGGATGGAGCCCCAGCATTTT.

Written as DNA, the CDR3 is TGTGCCAGCAGGCAAGCTAGCGGGGGGAAAGAGACCCAGTACTTC. Translation: CASRQASGGKETQYF. The chain recombines TRBV7-2 with TRBJ2-5, with TRBD2 matching over 11 bases. Germline V gene sequence: CDR1 SGHTA, CDR2 FQGNSA. The V segment lost 6 bases and the J segment 3 bases; nucleotides outside the gene matches: 6. This CDR3 is built from 15 residues.

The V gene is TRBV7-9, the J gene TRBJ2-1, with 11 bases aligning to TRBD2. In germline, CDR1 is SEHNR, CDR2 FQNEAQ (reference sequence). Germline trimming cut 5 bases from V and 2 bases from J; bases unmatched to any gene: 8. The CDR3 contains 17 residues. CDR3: CASSGGVAGGPYNEQFF. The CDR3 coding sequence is TGTGCCAGCAGCGGGGGTGTAGCGGGAGGGCCCTACAATGAGCAGTTCTTC.

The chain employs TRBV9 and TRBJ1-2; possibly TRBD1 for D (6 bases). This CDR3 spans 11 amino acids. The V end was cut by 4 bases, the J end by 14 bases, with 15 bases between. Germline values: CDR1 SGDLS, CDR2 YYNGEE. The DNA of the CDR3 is TGTGCCAGCAGCTCCGGGACACTCCTAACCTTC. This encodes CASSSGTLLTF. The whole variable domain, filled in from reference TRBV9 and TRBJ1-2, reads DSGVTQTPKHLITATGQRVTLRCSPRSGDLSVYWYQQSLDQGLQFLIQYYNGEERAKGNILERFSAQQFPDLHSELNLSSLELGDSALYFCASSSGTLLTFGSGTRLTVV.

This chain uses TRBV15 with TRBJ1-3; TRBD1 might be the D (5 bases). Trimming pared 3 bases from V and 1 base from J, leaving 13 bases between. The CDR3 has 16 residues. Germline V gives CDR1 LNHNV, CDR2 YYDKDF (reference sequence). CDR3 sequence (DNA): TGTGCCACCAGCAGTTCTAGGGGTTCGTCTGGAAACACCATATATTTT. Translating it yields CATSSSRGSSGNTIYF.

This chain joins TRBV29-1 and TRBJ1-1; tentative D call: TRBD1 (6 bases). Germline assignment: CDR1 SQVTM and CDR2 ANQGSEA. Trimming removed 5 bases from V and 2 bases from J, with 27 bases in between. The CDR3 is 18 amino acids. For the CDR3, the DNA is TGCAGCGTTTCGAGAGGACCCCTTCTCCGGGACAAAAACACTGAAGCTTTCTTT. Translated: CSVSRGPLLRDKNTEAFF. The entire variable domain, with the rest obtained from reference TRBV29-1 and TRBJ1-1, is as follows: SAVISQKPSRDICQRGTSLTIQCQVDSQVTMMFWYRQQPGQSLTLIATANQGSEATYESGFVIDKFPISRPNLTFSTLTVSNMSPEDSSIYLCSVSRGPLLRDKNTEAFFGQGTRLTVV.